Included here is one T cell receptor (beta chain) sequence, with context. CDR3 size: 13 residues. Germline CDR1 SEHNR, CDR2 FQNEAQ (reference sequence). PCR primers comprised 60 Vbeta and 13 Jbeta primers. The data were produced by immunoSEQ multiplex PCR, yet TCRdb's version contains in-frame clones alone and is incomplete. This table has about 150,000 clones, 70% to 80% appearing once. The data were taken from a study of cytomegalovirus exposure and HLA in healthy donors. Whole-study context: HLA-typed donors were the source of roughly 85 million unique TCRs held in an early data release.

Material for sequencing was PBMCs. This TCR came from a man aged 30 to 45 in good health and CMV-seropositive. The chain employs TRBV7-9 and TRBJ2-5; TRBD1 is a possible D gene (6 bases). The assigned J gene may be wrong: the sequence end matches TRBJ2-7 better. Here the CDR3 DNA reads TGTGCCAGCAGCTTGGAGACAGGAGACGAGCAGTACTTC. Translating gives CASSLETGDEQYF.